Following are 11 T cell receptor beta chains from one sample sequenced in a study of T cell clones after liver transplantation. The assay was immunoSEQ multiplex PCR, and TCRdb's table has in-frame clones only and misses some. The sample carries around 120,000 clones, about nine tenths recorded once. This specimen was CD4+ T cells from blood, taken 12 months after liver transplant. The receptors were sampled from a human patient who received a liver transplant. Some T cells may have come from the graft donor.

This clone showed up many times. The chain carries TRBV29-1 and TRBJ1-2, with D possibly matching TRBD1 (5 bases). V lost 4 bases to trimming and J lost 3 bases, with 15 bases between them. Germline-derived CDR1 and CDR2 are SQVTM and ANQGSEA. The CDR3 spans 14 residues. CDR3 DNA: TGCAGCGTTGTTTTGGACAACCCCTACTATGGCTACACCTTC. This encodes CSVVLDNPYYGYTF.

The V call is TRBV19, the J call TRBJ2-3, with 8 bases lining up with TRBD2. CDR1 is LNHDA, CDR2 SQIVND, per germline (reference sequence). This CDR3 has 13 amino acids. V lost 8 bases, J lost 2 bases, and 3 bases stayed unmatched. As DNA, the CDR3 is TGTGCCAGTTGTAGCGGGAACACAGATACGCAGTATTTT. Its protein product is CASCSGNTDTQYF.

This clone was seen a few times. The chain couples TRBV6-1 to TRBJ1-2, with 9 positions matching TRBD1. The junction had 3 bases not matched to a gene; V was cut back by 1 base and J by 3 bases. Germline CDR1 reads MNHNS; CDR2 reads SASEGT. This CDR3 contains 15 residues. The CDR3 here is CASSEGTGDYYGYTF. In DNA form, the CDR3 reads TGTGCCAGCAGTGAAGGGACAGGGGATTACTATGGCTACACCTTC.

The gene calls are TRBV11-3 and TRBJ2-1, with 15 bases fitting TRBD2. Per germline, CDR1 SGHNT and CDR2 YENEEA. V shed 3 bases, J shed 7 bases, and the junction held 7 bases outside the gene matches. This CDR3 comprises 17 residues. The CDR3 is CASSFGLAGGNTNEQFF. The DNA of the CDR3 is TGTGCCAGCAGCTTCGGACTAGCGGGAGGGAATACGAATGAGCAGTTCTTC.

This rearrangement joins TRBV10-3 to TRBJ1-2; D perhaps matches TRBD1 (5 bases). Germline V lookup: CDR1 ENHRY, CDR2 SYGVKD. This CDR3 comprises 13 residues. V lost 7 bases to trimming and J lost 1 base, with 10 bases between them. CDR3 nucleotides: TGTGCCATCAAGGGGACCGGTAACTATGGCTACACCTTC. Translated, it gives CAIKGTGNYGYTF.

CDR3 sequence: CASRMRGVGEKLFF. The CDR3 DNA reads as TGTGCCAGCAGAATGAGGGGCGTAGGAGAAAAACTGTTTTTT. The rearrangement joins TRBV5-6 to TRBJ1-4, with D possibly TRBD1 on 5 matching bases. Germline V gene data show CDR1 as SGHDT and CDR2 as YYEEEE. CDR3 length: 14 residues. The V end was cut by 5 bases, the J end by 8 bases, with 16 bases between.

The chain couples TRBV11-2 to TRBJ1-4, with D uncertain. CDR1 and CDR2 (germline): SGHAT, FQNNGV. The ends were cut back, 4 bases at V and 7 bases at J, with 10 bases in the middle. The CDR3 has 13 residues. This chain's CDR3 is CASSYGLFEKLFF. CDR3 sequence (DNA): TGTGCCAGCAGCTACGGACTGTTTGAAAAACTGTTTTTT.

V and J are TRBV19 and TRBJ2-2; D is possibly TRBD2 (5 bases). Germline V gene sequence: CDR1 LNHDA, CDR2 SQIVND (reference sequence). The CDR3 contains 15 residues. Trimming shortened V by 6 bases and J by 2 bases, and 13 bases separated the two germline ends. CDR3 coding DNA: TGTGCCAGTAGAGGGTCGGGATACAACACCGGGGAGCTGTTTTTT. It is translated as CASRGSGYNTGELFF.

The chain carries TRBV27 and TRBJ1-1; unclear D gene. This CDR3 is 16 amino acids long. The germline CDR1 and CDR2 sequences are MNHEY and SMNVEV (reference sequence). Trimming took 5 bases from V and 11 from J, leaving 27 bases between them. This CDR3 is CASSPTTPRALRGAFF. CDR3 sequence (DNA): TGTGCCAGCAGTCCGACTACACCGAGAGCCCTCAGAGGGGCTTTCTTT.

V usage is TRBV5-4 and J usage is TRBJ1-2; D remains ambiguous. CDR1 is SGHNT and CDR2 is YYREEE in the germline V gene (reference sequence). V was pared by 4 bases and J by 3 bases, with 10 bases between. The CDR3 has 13 amino acids. CDR3 protein: CASSPSADYGYTF. The CDR3 nucleotides read TGTGCCAGCAGCCCCTCCGCGGACTATGGCTACACCTTC.

The V call is TRBV7-2, the J call TRBJ1-1; D unclear. The CDR3 is made up of 13 amino acids. From germline, CDR1 is SGHTA and CDR2 FQGNSA. The germline V and J ends were trimmed by 3 bases and 1 base, with 6 bases remaining between them. CDR3 bases: TGTGCCAGCAGCTTCAGTCAGAACACTGAAGCTTTCTTT. It is translated as CASSFSQNTEAFF.